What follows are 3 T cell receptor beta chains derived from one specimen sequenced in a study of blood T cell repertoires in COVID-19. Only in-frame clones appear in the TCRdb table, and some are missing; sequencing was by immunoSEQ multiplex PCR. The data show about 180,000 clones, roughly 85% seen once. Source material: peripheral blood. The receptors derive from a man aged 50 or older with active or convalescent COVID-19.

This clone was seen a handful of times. CDR3 region: CASRRSGGEYGYTF. The CDR3 DNA sequence: TGTGCCAGCAGAAGATCAGGGGGCGAGTATGGCTACACCTTC. The chain uses TRBV28 and TRBJ1-2; the match to TRBD1 covers 8 bases. CDR3 length equals 14 residues. With 6 bases clipped from V and 5 bases from J, the junction kept 8 bases outside the gene matches. Germline V lookup: CDR1 MDHEN, CDR2 SYDVKM.

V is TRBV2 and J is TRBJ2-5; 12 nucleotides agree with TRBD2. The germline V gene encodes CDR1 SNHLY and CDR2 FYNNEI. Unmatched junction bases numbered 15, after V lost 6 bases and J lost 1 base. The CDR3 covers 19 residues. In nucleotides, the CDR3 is TGTGCCAGCAGCAACCCCAGACTAGCGGGAGTGGGGGTCCAAGAGACCCAGTACTTC. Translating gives CASSNPRLAGVGVQETQYF.

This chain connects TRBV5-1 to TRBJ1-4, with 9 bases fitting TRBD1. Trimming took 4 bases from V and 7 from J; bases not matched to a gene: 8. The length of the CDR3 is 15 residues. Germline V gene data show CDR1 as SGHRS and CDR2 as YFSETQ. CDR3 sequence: CASSPGQGYGEKLFF. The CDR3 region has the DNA TGCGCCAGCAGCCCCGGACAGGGGTACGGTGAAAAACTGTTTTTT. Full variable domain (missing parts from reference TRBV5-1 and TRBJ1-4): KAGVTQTPRYLIKTRGQQVTLSCSPISGHRSVSWYQQTPGQGLQFLFEYFSETQRNKGNFPGRFSGRQFSNSRSEMNVSTLELGDSALYLCASSPGQGYGEKLFFGSGTQLSVL.